One TCR beta chain is described in this entry. These data belong to a study of blood T cell repertoires in COVID-19. Study in general: PBMCs, B-cell-depleted T cells, or T cells provided the cDNA or gDNA that made up the material.

V was shortened by 1 base and J by 6 bases, with 18 bases between the two germline ends. This CDR3 region has 16 residues. The germline CDR1 and CDR2 sequences are MDHEN and SYDVKM. Measured with immunoSEQ multiplex PCR; TCRdb has only the in-frame clones, and not every one. Among more than 110,000 clones listed, less than 90% were seen once. Cohorts were determined from participant-reported clinical history. This sequence was found in a man between 35 and 55 years old with acute COVID-19. The chain uses TRBV28 and TRBJ1-2, with a tentative D call TRBD1 (5 bases). The sequenced material came from PBMCs or T cells enriched from blood (not recorded which). This CDR3 is CASSLSVDRKTHGYTF. CDR3 DNA: TGTGCCAGCAGTTTATCGGTCGACAGAAAGACTCATGGCTACACCTTC.